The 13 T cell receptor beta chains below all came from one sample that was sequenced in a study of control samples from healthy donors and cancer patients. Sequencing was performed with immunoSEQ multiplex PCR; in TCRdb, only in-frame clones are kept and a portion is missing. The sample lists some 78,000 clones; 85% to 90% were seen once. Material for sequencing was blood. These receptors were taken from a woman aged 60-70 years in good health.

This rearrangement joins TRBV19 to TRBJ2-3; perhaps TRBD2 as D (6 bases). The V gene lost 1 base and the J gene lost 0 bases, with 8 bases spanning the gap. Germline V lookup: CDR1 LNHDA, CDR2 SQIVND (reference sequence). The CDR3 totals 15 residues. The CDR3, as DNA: TGTGCCAGTAGTATAGGGGACTCTAGCACAGATACGCAGTATTTT. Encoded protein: CASSIGDSSTDTQYF.

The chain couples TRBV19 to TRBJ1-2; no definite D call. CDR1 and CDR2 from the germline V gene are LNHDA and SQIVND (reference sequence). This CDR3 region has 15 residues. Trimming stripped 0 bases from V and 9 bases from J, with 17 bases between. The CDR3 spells CASSIDRRTFRSYTF. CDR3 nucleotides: TGTGCCAGTAGTATAGATAGGAGAACCTTTCGGAGCTACACCTTC.

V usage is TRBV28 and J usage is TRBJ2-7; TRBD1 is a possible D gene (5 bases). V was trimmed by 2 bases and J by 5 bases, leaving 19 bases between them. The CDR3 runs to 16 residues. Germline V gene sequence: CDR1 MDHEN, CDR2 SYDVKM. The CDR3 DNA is TGTGCCAGCAGTTTACTCCCAAGCAGGGCTTGGAACGAGCAGTACTTC. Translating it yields CASSLLPSRAWNEQYF.

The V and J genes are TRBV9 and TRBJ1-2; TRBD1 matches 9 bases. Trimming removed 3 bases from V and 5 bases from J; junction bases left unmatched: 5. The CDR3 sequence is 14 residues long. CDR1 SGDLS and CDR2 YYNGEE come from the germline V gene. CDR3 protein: CASSAGTGRYGYTF. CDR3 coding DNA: TGTGCCAGCAGCGCCGGGACAGGGCGGTATGGCTACACCTTC.

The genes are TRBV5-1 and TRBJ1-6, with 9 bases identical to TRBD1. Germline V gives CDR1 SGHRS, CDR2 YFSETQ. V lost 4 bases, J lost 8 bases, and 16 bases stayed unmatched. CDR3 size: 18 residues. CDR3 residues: CASSNRDRVPTRDSPLHF. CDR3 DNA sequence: TGCGCCAGCAGCAACCGGGACAGGGTTCCTACTCGGGATTCACCCCTCCACTTT. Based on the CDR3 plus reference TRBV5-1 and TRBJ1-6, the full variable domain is KAGVTQTPRYLIKTRGQQVTLSCSPISGHRSVSWYQQTPGQGLQFLFEYFSETQRNKGNFPGRFSGRQFSNSRSEMNVSTLELGDSALYLCASSNRDRVPTRDSPLHFGNGTRLTVT.

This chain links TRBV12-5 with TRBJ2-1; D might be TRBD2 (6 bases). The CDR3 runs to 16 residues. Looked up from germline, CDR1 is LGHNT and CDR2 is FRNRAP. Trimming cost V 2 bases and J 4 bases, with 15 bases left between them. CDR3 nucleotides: TGTGCTAGTGGTTTGCAACATAGCGGAGGGTACAATGAGCAGTTCTTC. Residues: CASGLQHSGGYNEQFF.

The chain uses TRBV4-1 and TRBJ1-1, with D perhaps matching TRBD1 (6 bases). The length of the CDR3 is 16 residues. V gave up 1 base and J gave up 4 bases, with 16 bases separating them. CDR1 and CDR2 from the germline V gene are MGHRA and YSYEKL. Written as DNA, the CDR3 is TGCGCCAGCAGCCAAGGGGGTGGGGGCAGTCGCACTGAAGCTTTCTTT. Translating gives CASSQGGGGSRTEAFF.

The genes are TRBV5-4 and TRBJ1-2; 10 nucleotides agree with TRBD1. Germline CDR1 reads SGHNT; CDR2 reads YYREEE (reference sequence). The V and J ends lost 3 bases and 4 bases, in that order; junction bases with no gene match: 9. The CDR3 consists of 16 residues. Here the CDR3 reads CASSSVKGQGSYGYTF. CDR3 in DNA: TGTGCCAGCAGCTCGGTTAAGGGACAGGGGAGCTATGGCTACACCTTC.

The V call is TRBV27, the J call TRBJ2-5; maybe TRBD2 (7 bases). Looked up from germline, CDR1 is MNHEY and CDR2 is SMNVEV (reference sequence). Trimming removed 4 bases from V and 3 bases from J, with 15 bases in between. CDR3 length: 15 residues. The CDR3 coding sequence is TGTGCCAGCAGTTCCGCGGGGGCGGGAGAAGAGACCCAGTACTTC. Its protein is CASSSAGAGEETQYF.

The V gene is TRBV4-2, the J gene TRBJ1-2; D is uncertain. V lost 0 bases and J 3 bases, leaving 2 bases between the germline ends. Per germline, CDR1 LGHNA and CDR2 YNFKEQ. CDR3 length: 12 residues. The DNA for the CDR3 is TGTGCCAGCAGCCAAGATGACTATGGCTACACCTTC. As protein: CASSQDDYGYTF.

This CDR3 reads CASSLGPGQGSYEQYF. The CDR3 nucleotides read TGCGCCAGCAGCTTGGGTCCGGGACAGGGAAGCTACGAGCAGTACTTC. The chain uses TRBV5-1 and TRBJ2-7; TRBD1 matches at 9 bases. The length of the CDR3 is 16 residues. CDR1 and CDR2 from the germline V gene are SGHRS and YFSETQ. Trimming at V came to 0 bases and at J to 3 bases, leaving 7 bases not matched to a gene.

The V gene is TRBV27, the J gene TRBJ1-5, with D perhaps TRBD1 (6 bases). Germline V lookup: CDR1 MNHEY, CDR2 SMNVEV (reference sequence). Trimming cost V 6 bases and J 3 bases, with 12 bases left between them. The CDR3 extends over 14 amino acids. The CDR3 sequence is CASRQGGNNQPQHF. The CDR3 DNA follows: TGTGCCAGCAGACAGGGAGGGAACAATCAGCCCCAGCATTTT.

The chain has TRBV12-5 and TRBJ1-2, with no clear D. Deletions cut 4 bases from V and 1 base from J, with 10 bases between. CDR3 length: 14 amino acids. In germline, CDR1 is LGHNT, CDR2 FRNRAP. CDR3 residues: CASGSPTGNYGYTF. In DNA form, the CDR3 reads TGTGCTAGTGGTTCCCCCACGGGTAACTATGGCTACACCTTC.